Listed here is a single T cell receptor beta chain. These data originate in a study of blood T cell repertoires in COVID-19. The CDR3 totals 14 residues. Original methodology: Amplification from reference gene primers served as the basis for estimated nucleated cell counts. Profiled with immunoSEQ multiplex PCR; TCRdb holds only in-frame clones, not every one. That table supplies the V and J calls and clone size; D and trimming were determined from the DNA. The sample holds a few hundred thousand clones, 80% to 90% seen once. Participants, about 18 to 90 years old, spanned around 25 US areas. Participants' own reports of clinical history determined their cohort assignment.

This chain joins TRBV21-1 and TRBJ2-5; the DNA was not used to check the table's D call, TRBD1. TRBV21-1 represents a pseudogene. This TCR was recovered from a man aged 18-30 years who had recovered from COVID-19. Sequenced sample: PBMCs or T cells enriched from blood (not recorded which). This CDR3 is CASSKAGPLETQYF. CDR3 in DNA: TGTGCCAGCAGCAAAGCGGGGCCCTTGGAGACCCAGTACTTC.